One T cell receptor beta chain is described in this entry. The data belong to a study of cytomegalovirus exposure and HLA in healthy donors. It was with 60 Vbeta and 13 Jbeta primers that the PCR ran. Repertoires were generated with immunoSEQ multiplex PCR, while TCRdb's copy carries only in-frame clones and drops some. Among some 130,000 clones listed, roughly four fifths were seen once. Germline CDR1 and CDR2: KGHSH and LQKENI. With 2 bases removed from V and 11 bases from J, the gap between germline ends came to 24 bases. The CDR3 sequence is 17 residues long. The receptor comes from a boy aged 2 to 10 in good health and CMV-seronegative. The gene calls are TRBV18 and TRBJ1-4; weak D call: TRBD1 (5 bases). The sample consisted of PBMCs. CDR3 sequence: CASSPSGTGEPFLKLFF. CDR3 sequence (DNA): TGTGCCAGCTCACCATCGGGGACTGGGGAACCCTTTTTGAAACTGTTTTTT.